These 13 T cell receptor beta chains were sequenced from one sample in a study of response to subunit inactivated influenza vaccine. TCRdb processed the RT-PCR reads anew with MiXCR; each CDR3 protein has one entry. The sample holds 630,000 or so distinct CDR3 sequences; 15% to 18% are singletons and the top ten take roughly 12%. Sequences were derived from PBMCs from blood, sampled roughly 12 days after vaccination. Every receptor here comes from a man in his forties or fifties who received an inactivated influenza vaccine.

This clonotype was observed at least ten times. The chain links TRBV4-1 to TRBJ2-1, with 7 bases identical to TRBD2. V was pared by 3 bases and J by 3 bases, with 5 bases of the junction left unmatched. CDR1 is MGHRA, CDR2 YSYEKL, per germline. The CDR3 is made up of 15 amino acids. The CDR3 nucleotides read TGCGCCAGCAGCCAGACGGGAGGTAACTACAATGAGCAGTTCTTC. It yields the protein CASSQTGGNYNEQFF.

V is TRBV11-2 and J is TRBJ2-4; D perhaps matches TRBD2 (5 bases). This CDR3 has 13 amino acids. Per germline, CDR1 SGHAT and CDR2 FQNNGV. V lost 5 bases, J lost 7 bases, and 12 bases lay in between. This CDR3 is CASSGDGLNIQYF. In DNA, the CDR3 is TGTGCCAGCAGCGGAGACGGACTTAACATTCAGTACTTC.

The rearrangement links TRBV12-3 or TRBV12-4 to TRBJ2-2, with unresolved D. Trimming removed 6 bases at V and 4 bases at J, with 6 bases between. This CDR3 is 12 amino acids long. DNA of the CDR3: TGTGCCAGCAGCGGCCGCACCGGGGAGCTGTTTTTT. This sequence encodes CASSGRTGELFF.

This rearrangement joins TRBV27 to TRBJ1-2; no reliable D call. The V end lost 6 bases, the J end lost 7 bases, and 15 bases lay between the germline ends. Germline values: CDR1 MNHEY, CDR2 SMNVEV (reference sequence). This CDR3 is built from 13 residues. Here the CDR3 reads CASSPGRILGYTF. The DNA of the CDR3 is TGTGCCAGCAGCCCCGGACGGATCCTTGGCTACACCTTC.

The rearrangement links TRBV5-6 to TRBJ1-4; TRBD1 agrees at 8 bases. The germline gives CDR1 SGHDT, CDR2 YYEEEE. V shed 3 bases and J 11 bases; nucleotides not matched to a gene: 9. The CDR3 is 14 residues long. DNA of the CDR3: TGTGCCAGCAGCTCCCTCCAGGGGGCGCGGAAACTGTTTTTT. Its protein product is CASSSLQGARKLFF.

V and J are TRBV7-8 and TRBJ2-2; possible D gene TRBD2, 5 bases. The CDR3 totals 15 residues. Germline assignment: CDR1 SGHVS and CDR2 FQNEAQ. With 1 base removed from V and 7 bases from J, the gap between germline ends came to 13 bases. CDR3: CASSLDRTRNGELFF. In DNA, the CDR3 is TGTGCCAGCAGCTTAGATCGGACTCGTAACGGGGAGCTGTTTTTT.

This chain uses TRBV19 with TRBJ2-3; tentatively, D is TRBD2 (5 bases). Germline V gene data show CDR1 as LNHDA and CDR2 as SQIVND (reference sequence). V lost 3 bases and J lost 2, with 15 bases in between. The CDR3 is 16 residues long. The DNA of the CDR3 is TGTGCCAGTAGTATGATCCTGGGAGCCACCACAGATACGCAGTATTTT. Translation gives CASSMILGATTDTQYF. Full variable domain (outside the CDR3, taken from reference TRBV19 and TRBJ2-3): DGGITQSPKYLFRKEGQNVTLSCEQNLNHDAMYWYRQDPGQGLRLIYYSQIVNDFQKGDIAEGYSVSREKKESFPLTVTSAQKNPTAFYLCASSMILGATTDTQYFGPGTRLTVL.

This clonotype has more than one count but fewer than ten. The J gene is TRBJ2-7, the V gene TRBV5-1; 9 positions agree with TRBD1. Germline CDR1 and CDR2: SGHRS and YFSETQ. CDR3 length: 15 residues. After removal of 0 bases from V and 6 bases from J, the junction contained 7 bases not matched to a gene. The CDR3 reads CASSLADRGYGEQYF. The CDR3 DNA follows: TGCGCCAGCAGCTTGGCGGACAGGGGTTACGGCGAGCAGTACTTC. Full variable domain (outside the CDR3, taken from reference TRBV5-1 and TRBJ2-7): KAGVTQTPRYLIKTRGQQVTLSCSPISGHRSVSWYQQTPGQGLQFLFEYFSETQRNKGNFPGRFSGRQFSNSRSEMNVSTLELGDSALYLCASSLADRGYGEQYFGPGTRLTVT.

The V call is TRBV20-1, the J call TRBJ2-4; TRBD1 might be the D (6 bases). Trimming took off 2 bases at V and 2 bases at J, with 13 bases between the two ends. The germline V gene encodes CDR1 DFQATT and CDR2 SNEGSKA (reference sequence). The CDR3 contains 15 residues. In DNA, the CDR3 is TGCAGTGCTAGAAGTCTAGGGACATCCAAAAACATTCAGTACTTC. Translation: CSARSLGTSKNIQYF.

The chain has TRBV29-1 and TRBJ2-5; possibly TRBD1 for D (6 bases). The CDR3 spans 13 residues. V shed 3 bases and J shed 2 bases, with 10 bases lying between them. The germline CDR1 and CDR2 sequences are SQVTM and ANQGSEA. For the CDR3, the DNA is TGCAGCGTTGACCCGACAGGTCAAGAGACCCAGTACTTC. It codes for CSVDPTGQETQYF.

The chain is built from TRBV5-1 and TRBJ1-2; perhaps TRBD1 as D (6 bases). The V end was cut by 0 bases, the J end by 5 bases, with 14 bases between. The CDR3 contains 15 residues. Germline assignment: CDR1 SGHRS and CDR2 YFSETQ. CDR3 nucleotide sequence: TGCGCCAGCAGCTTGGACGGGGGCCGCCTATATGGCTACACCTTC. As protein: CASSLDGGRLYGYTF. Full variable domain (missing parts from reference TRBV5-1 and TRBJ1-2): KAGVTQTPRYLIKTRGQQVTLSCSPISGHRSVSWYQQTPGQGLQFLFEYFSETQRNKGNFPGRFSGRQFSNSRSEMNVSTLELGDSALYLCASSLDGGRLYGYTFGSGTRLTVV.

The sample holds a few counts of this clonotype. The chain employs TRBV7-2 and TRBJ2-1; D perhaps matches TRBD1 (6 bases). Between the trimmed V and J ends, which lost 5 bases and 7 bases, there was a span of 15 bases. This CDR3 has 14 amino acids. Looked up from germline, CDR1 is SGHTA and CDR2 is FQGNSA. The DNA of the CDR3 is TGTGCCAGCAGCCAGTACGGGACATGGAATGAGCAGTTCTTC. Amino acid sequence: CASSQYGTWNEQFF.

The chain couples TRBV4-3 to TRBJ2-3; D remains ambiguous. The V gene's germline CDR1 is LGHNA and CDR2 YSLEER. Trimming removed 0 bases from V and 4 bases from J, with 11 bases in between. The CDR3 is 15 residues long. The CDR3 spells CASSQDRLVSDTQYF. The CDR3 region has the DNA TGCGCCAGCAGCCAAGATCGGCTAGTGTCAGATACGCAGTATTTT.